This entry lists 27 T cell receptor beta chains sequenced from one sample in a study of spatial heterogeneity in lung cancer. TCRdb recomputed calls from the 5' RACE reads with MiXCR, one row per CDR3 protein. The sample contains a few hundred distinct CDR3 sequences, 12% to 15% of which appear only once. Regarding time point: blood at routine non-recurrence follow-up after resection. The source material was PBMCs, sampled at follow-up. The source of these receptors is a male donor with early-stage non-small cell lung cancer.

With regard to this clonotype: With the library built for alpha chains, this beta chain is off target and its frequency is not meaningful. The rearrangement uses TRBV18 and TRBJ2-7; the D call may be TRBD1 or TRBD2 (5 bases each). The CDR3 spans 12 residues. Germline values: CDR1 KGHSH, CDR2 LQKENI. V lost 2 bases to trimming and J lost 6 bases, with 8 bases between them. This chain's CDR3 is CASSPGGVEQYF. The CDR3 DNA is TGTGCCAGCTCACCAGGGGGAGTCGAGCAGTACTTC.

This clonotype occurred a few times. Found in a library prepared for alpha chains, this beta chain is an off-target read, and its abundance has little meaning. This chain connects TRBV7-8 to TRBJ2-3; D remains unclear. V shed 0 bases and J shed 2 bases, with 6 bases lying between them. Germline V lookup: CDR1 SGHVS, CDR2 FQNEAQ. CDR3 length equals 14 residues. CDR3: CASSLAEATDTQYF. In nucleotides, the CDR3 is TGTGCCAGCAGCTTAGCTGAGGCCACAGATACGCAGTATTTT.

This clonotype is large. The library was prepared for alpha chains; this beta chain is a stray read, so its frequency means little. This chain joins TRBV6-5 and TRBJ2-3; D gene uncertain. This CDR3 spans 13 amino acids. Germline-derived CDR1 and CDR2 are MNHEY and SVGAGI. V was clipped by 5 bases and J by 6 bases, with 12 bases between them. As DNA, the CDR3 is TGTGCCAGCAGTGAGGTGAATCGGGATACGCAGTATTTT. Protein product: CASSEVNRDTQYF.

Concerning this clonotype itself: Because the library targeted alpha chains, this beta chain is an off-target read whose size means little. This sequence joins TRBV7-3 and TRBJ2-1; possible D gene TRBD1, 6 bases. Germline V gene sequence: CDR1 SGHTA, CDR2 FQGTGA. The CDR3 consists of 12 residues. The V end was cut by 10 bases, the J end by 6 bases, with 13 bases between. The CDR3 DNA reads as TGTGCCAACAGGGTCTCGGGCAATGAGCAGTTCTTC. Translating gives CANRVSGNEQFF.

By share, this clonotype counts as hyperexpanded. This beta chain came through as a stray read in a library set up for alpha chains, and its size says little. The J gene is TRBJ2-3, the V gene TRBV20-1; possibly TRBD2 for D (6 bases). V was shortened by 5 bases and J by 1 base, with 7 bases between the two germline ends. The CDR3 has 12 residues. Per germline, CDR1 DFQATT and CDR2 SNEGSKA (reference sequence). The CDR3: CSAGGGTDTQYF. As DNA, the CDR3 is TGCAGTGCTGGCGGGGGCACAGATACGCAGTATTTT.

With regard to this clonotype: This beta chain is a stray read from a library made for alpha chains; its abundance is not meaningful. V usage is TRBV27 and J usage is TRBJ2-2, with D perhaps given as TRBD1 or TRBD2 (5 bases each). The CDR3 consists of 14 residues. V gave up 7 bases and J gave up 5 bases, with 14 bases separating them. Germline V CDR1 and CDR2: MNHEY, SMNVEV (reference sequence). The CDR3 loop is CASNLGDGTGELFF. In DNA, the CDR3 is TGTGCCAGCAACTTGGGGGACGGAACCGGGGAGCTGTTTTTT.

This clonotype qualifies as hyperexpanded. With the library built for alpha chains, this beta chain is off target and its frequency is not meaningful. This sequence joins TRBV9 and TRBJ2-5, with a possible D match to TRBD2 (6 bases). Germline lookup yields CDR1 SGDLS and CDR2 YYNGEE. This CDR3 spans 17 amino acids. The germline V and J ends were trimmed by 2 bases and 4 bases, with 21 bases remaining between them. In DNA, the CDR3 is TGTGCCAGCAGCGTTCGGAGGGGTGGACCAGTGGGAGAGACCCAGTACTTC. Residues: CASSVRRGGPVGETQYF.

This clonotype is hyperexpanded within its sample. Because this beta chain is a stray read in a library intended to capture alpha chains, its abundance should not be given much weight. The CDR3 spells CASSQGGAGETEQFF. Written as DNA, the CDR3 is TGTGCCAGCAGTCAGGGGGGTGCGGGAGAGACTGAGCAGTTCTTC. J is TRBJ2-1 and V is TRBV7-8, with D perhaps matching TRBD1 or TRBD2 (7 bases each). The CDR3 length is 15 residues. Germline V lookup: CDR1 SGHVS, CDR2 FQNEAQ. Trimming cost V 6 bases and J 9 bases, with 21 bases left between them.

By its share, this clonotype is medium-sized (0.01 to 0.1%). This beta chain is a stray sequence in a library constructed for alpha chains; its clone size is not meaningful. The V and J genes are TRBV2 and TRBJ2-7; D assignment may be TRBD1 or TRBD2 (5 bases each). V was shortened by 5 bases and J by 0 bases, with 11 bases between the two germline ends. CDR1 and CDR2 (germline): SNHLY, FYNNEI. The CDR3 spans 14 residues. CDR3 amino acids: CASSTGTGSYEQYV. The CDR3, as DNA: TGTGCCAGCAGTACCGGGACGGGCTCCTACGAGCAGTACGTC.

By share, this clonotype ranks as medium-sized. This beta chain is off target for a library built for alpha chains, so its abundance means little. The chain combines TRBV7-9 with TRBJ2-5; 7 positions match TRBD2. Per germline, CDR1 SEHNR and CDR2 FQNEAQ (reference sequence). With 5 bases clipped from V and 3 bases from J, the junction kept 3 bases outside the gene matches. This CDR3 region has 13 residues. CDR3: CASSPGLEETQYF. CDR3 nucleotide sequence: TGTGCCAGCAGCCCCGGACTAGAAGAGACCCAGTACTTC.

This clonotype counts as hyperexpanded. This beta chain is off target for a library built for alpha chains, so its abundance means little. The genes are TRBV24-1 and TRBJ2-5; D may be TRBD2 (6 bases). The CDR3 covers 13 residues. The V end was cut by 7 bases, the J end by 3 bases, with 11 bases between. Germline V gene sequence: CDR1 KGHDR, CDR2 SFDVKD. The CDR3 loop reads CATRAREEETQYF. CDR3 DNA sequence: TGTGCCACCAGGGCGAGGGAGGAAGAGACCCAGTACTTC.

By share, this clonotype ranks as medium-sized. In a library made to pick up alpha chains, this beta chain is a stray read with a size that means little. The V and J genes are TRBV24-1 and TRBJ2-1; perhaps TRBD2 as D (6 bases). Trimming removed 5 bases at V and 4 bases at J, with 11 bases between. CDR1 is KGHDR, CDR2 SFDVKD, per germline. The CDR3 spans 14 residues. The CDR3 reads CATSGEEGYNEQFF. The CDR3 DNA reads as TGTGCCACCAGTGGGGAGGAGGGATACAATGAGCAGTTCTTC.

This clonotype is classed as large (0.1 to 1%). This beta chain is an off-target read within a library intended for alpha chains, so its frequency means little. This chain joins TRBV10-3 and TRBJ2-2; no clear D. The V end was cut by 2 bases, the J end by 2 bases, with 9 bases between. Germline CDR1 is ENHRY and CDR2 is SYGVKD. The CDR3 spans 15 residues. The CDR3 region is CAISEVSLNTGELFF. The CDR3 DNA follows: TGTGCCATCAGTGAGGTATCACTTAACACCGGGGAGCTGTTTTTT.

This clonotype is termed large (0.1 to 1%). This beta chain turned up in a library designed for alpha chains; as an off-target read, its abundance says little. The rearrangement joins TRBV7-2 to TRBJ2-5, with D perhaps being TRBD1 or TRBD2 (6 bases each). CDR1 SGHTA and CDR2 FQGNSA come from the germline V gene. V dropped 4 bases and J dropped 5 bases, with 14 bases sitting between them. CDR3 length equals 14 residues. The CDR3 protein is CASSSQRGAETQYF. CDR3 nucleotide sequence: TGTGCCAGCAGCTCTCAAAGGGGGGCGGAGACCCAGTACTTC.

This clonotype is labeled as medium-sized (0.01 to 0.1%). Found in a library prepared for alpha chains, this beta chain is an off-target read, and its abundance has little meaning. The chain is built from TRBV25-1 and TRBJ2-3, with D hard to call. CDR3 size: 13 residues. Trimming cost V 7 bases and J 0 bases, with 8 bases left between them. Germline CDR1 reads MGHDK; CDR2 reads SYGVNS. The CDR3 sequence: CASKVGSTDTQYF. CDR3 nucleotide sequence: TGTGCCAGCAAGGTCGGCAGCACAGATACGCAGTATTTT.

In this sample, this clonotype is large. A library made for alpha chains picked up this beta chain off target, so its size means little. This chain joins TRBV6-5 and TRBJ2-7, with unresolved D. The ends were cut back, 4 bases at V and 6 bases at J, with 10 bases in the middle. Looked up from germline, CDR1 is MNHEY and CDR2 is SVGAGI. The CDR3 totals 12 residues. The CDR3: CASSCPPSEQYV. CDR3 coding DNA: TGTGCCAGCAGTTGCCCGCCCTCCGAGCAGTACGTC.

By its share, this clonotype is large (0.1 to 1%). Within a library made for alpha chains, this beta chain is off target, and its count is uninformative. This CDR3 is CASSEDAKNIQYF. The CDR3 nucleotides are TGCGCCAGCAGTGAGGACGCCAAAAACATTCAGTACTTC. This chain joins TRBV10-1 and TRBJ2-4; D call uncertain. CDR3 length: 13 amino acids. Germline CDR1 and CDR2: WNHNN and SYGVQD (reference sequence). Trimming removed 2 bases from V and 1 base from J, with 3 bases in between.

This clonotype is medium-sized within its sample. This beta chain is a stray sequence in a library constructed for alpha chains; its clone size is not meaningful. The CDR3 protein is CASRVPQETQYF. The CDR3 region has the DNA TGCGCCAGCCGGGTGCCCCAAGAGACCCAGTACTTC. V is TRBV5-1 and J is TRBJ2-5; no firm D call. Germline assignment: CDR1 SGHRS and CDR2 YFSETQ. The CDR3 length is 12 residues. V lost 7 bases, J lost 1 base, and 8 bases lay in between. The entire variable domain, with the rest obtained from reference TRBV5-1 and TRBJ2-5, is as follows: KAGVTQTPRYLIKTRGQQVTLSCSPISGHRSVSWYQQTPGQGLQFLFEYFSETQRNKGNFPGRFSGRQFSNSRSEMNVSTLELGDSALYLCASRVPQETQYFGPGTRLLVL.

Notes on this clonotype: The library was designed around alpha chains, so this beta chain is a stray read whose abundance carries little weight. This chain connects TRBV19 to TRBJ1-5; D call uncertain. Germline values: CDR1 LNHDA, CDR2 SQIVND (reference sequence). CDR3 length: 12 amino acids. Trimming pared 4 bases from V and 4 bases from J, leaving 5 bases between. The CDR3 loop reads CASSTLNQPQHF. In nucleotides, the CDR3 is TGTGCCAGTAGTACCTTGAATCAGCCCCAGCATTTT.

Judged by abundance, this clonotype is medium-sized (0.01 to 0.1%). Within a library made for alpha chains, this beta chain is off target, and its count is uninformative. The chain uses TRBV5-1 and TRBJ2-3; possibly TRBD1 for D (5 bases). CDR3 length equals 15 residues. Trimming left V 1 base short and J 2 bases short, with 11 bases between. Germline V gene data show CDR1 as SGHRS and CDR2 as YFSETQ. The CDR3 DNA reads as TGCGCCAGCAGCTTGTGGACACGAGCCACAGATACGCAGTATTTT. Amino acid sequence: CASSLWTRATDTQYF.

On this clonotype itself: For a library built for alpha chains, this beta chain is a stray read; little rests on its size. The rearrangement uses TRBV7-3 and TRBJ2-1; D gene ambiguous. Between the trimmed V and J ends, which lost 5 bases and 0 bases, there was a span of 8 bases. The CDR3 runs to 14 residues. CDR1 and CDR2 (germline): SGHTA, FQGTGA. CDR3 residues: CASSPTSSYNEQFF. DNA of the CDR3: TGTGCCAGCAGCCCCACGAGCTCCTACAATGAGCAGTTCTTC.

This clonotype turned up a few times. As an off-target read in a library built for alpha chains, this beta chain has a frequency of little significance. The rearrangement links TRBV28 to TRBJ2-1; D is perhaps TRBD2 (5 bases). From germline, CDR1 is MDHEN and CDR2 SYDVKM. The V and J ends lost 5 bases and 2 bases respectively, with 7 bases between them. The length of the CDR3 is 13 residues. The CDR3 reads CASSTGAYNEQFF. The CDR3 DNA is TGTGCCAGCAGTACCGGGGCCTACAATGAGCAGTTCTTC.

To note about this clonotype: This beta chain is an unintended read in a library built for alpha chains; its size means little. The gene calls are TRBV10-3 and TRBJ2-7, with D unresolved. The V end lost 3 bases, the J end lost 5 bases, and 8 bases lay between the germline ends. The CDR3 extends over 12 amino acids. Germline V gene sequence: CDR1 ENHRY, CDR2 SYGVKD. The chain's CDR3 is CAISEVGNEQYF. The CDR3 DNA is TGTGCCATCAGTGAAGTGGGGAACGAGCAGTACTTC.

This clonotype is classed as medium-sized. This beta chain turned up in a library designed for alpha chains; as an off-target read, its abundance says little. CDR3 amino acids: CSAWDLLNEQFF. DNA of the CDR3: TGCAGTGCGTGGGACTTGCTCAATGAGCAGTTCTTC. The genes are TRBV20-1 and TRBJ2-1; D may be TRBD2 (6 bases). V was shortened by 6 bases and J by 6 bases, with 12 bases between the two germline ends. The CDR3 spans 12 residues. Germline values: CDR1 DFQATT, CDR2 SNEGSKA (reference sequence).

Regarding this clonotype: This beta chain came through as a stray read in a library set up for alpha chains, and its size says little. This chain uses TRBV12-3 or TRBV12-4 with TRBJ2-1; D is undetermined. This CDR3 has 13 residues. The V end lost 7 bases, the J end lost 9 bases, and 16 bases lay between the germline ends. The CDR3 DNA reads as TGTGCCAGCAACCCCTCAATGGGCGGTGAGCAGTTCTTC. Translated: CASNPSMGGEQFF.

Concerning this clonotype: This beta chain is an unintended read in a library built for alpha chains; its size means little. The chain couples TRBV5-1 to TRBJ2-5; 7 nucleotides agree with TRBD2. Germline loops: CDR1 SGHRS, CDR2 YFSETQ. The V and J ends lost 4 bases and 3 bases, in that order; junction bases with no gene match: 6. The CDR3 covers 14 residues. CDR3 in DNA: TGCGCCAGCAGCACCGTCCTAGCGGAAGAGACCCAGTACTTC. The encoded protein is CASSTVLAEETQYF.

To note about this clonotype: This beta chain represents an off-target read in a library built for alpha chains; its size is of limited meaning. The chain has TRBV7-2 and TRBJ2-3; D call uncertain. This CDR3 comprises 12 residues. Germline V gene lookup returns CDR1 SGHTA and CDR2 FQGNSA. The V end was cut by 6 bases, the J end by 5 bases, with 9 bases between. DNA for the CDR3: TGTGCCAGCAGTCACGGCAGAGATACGCAGTATTTT. Protein sequence: CASSHGRDTQYF.